This entry concerns a single T cell receptor beta chain. Its binding antigen is unknown. No base qualities exist here, and no much larger clone lies one base off it. Libraries were made using the immunoSEQ multiplex PCR assay. For the multiplex PCR, a mixture combining 60 forward primers for TCR Vbeta segments and 13 reverse primers for TCR Jbeta segments was used. A multiplex PCR assay on genomic DNA amplified the CDR3 region of rearranged TCR beta genes. Amplified TCR beta libraries were sequenced as 87-base-pair reads on the Illumina HiSeq System. For the original study's pipeline: Across the 666 repertoires, a later analysis counted 60 million to 90 million unique TCR beta chains, some 11 million of which were shared by at least two donors. A nearest-neighbor algorithm error-corrected the raw reads and collapsed the reads into unique sequences, merging closely related sequences to remove PCR and sequencing errors. V, D and J gene segments were assigned by aligning CDR3 sequences to IMGT reference sequences. For a sequence to be retained, at least a six-nucleotide match to both a V gene segment and a J gene segment was required. A rearrangement was called productive if the CDR3 had no stop codons and remained in frame with V and J, and every other rearrangement was called non-productive. CDR3 was defined by IMGT convention, running from the second conserved V-encoded cysteine to the conserved J-encoded phenylalanine. The earlier analysis of about 610 of the donors excluded any sequence lacking an unambiguous match to a single V gene segment. In an earlier analysis of 587 of the donors, a V segment was called functional when productive rearrangements were above 56.7%, and segregating when the standard deviation between donors exceeded 5%. To diagnose cytomegalovirus status from the catalog of TCR beta chain sequences, a statistical classification framework was built. A later analysis assigned V and J genes by comparing TCR nucleotide sequences with IMGT/GENE-DB human TR gene sequences. Using the TCRdist pipeline, a later analysis assigned CDR3 sequences along with most-parsimonious VDJ recombination scenarios. A later analysis defined each TCR beta chain by its CDR3 amino acid sequence plus V-gene family, and excluded reads lacking a unique V-gene family. To address suspected cross-contamination and a sequencing artifact, a later analysis removed a few hundred highly shared, low-generation-probability nucleotide sequences. In a later analysis, a clonal expansion index for each public chain was calculated from normalized within-repertoire ranks of inferred template counts. Generation probabilities in a later analysis came from a VDJ recombination model fitted to out-of-frame rearrangements, and those results were checked against IGoR. In a later analysis, hypergeometric tests were used to score TCR-TCR, TCR-HLA and TCR-CMV co-occurrence, with a repertoire-size bias correction applied to TCR pairs. In a later analysis, false discovery rates were estimated by permuting HLA or CMV assignments 20 times. A later analysis grouped co-occurring TCRs with DBSCAN, adding TCRdist sequence similarity when clustering within HLA-allele-positive subsets. Repertoires with fewer than 30,000 or more than 120,000 public chains, plus five repertoires with anomalous nucleotide sharing, were excluded from co-occurrence clustering. TCRdb retrieved this table from immuneACCESS and kept in-frame rearrangements only. Not all clones are present; in checked studies, unresolved V genes account for under half, and no reason is known for the remainder. V and J calls and clone size are those listed in that table; D and trimming were worked out from the DNA. This sample lists around 150,000 clones; around 74% were detected once. Jointly, the top ten make up roughly 1.9% of the sample.

The data stem from a study of cytomegalovirus exposure and HLA in healthy donors (TCRdb year 2017). Context from the whole study: According to an earlier analysis of several hundred of the donors, roughly 180 million T cells yielded approximately 120 million unique TCR beta sequences and 250 to 350 Gb of sequence data. Around 300 gigabases of sequencing data and approximately 84 million unique TCR sequences were included in an early release covering around 650 HLA-typed donors. Among the roughly 390 genotyped donors, approximately 82% belonged to the genetic ancestry cluster associated with self-reported Caucasian donors. The study was designed to test whether signatures of past pathogen exposure could be identified by cataloging public T cell receptors. Using immunosequencing, the study profiled T cell repertoires from 666 subjects and related those repertoires to cytomegalovirus serostatus. Along with the 666-subject first cohort, a separate validation cohort of over a hundred different subjects was used. To predict cytomegalovirus infection status, the study combined high-throughput TCR immunosequencing, statistical association of individual TCRs with disease status, and machine learning. A later analysis re-analyzed previously published TCR beta repertoires from approximately 700 donors and added high-resolution HLA genotyping to study TCR occurrence patterns. The later analysis used no new phenotypic data to find candidate immune exposures, relying instead on TCR beta sequences and their occurrence across donors. In an earlier analysis of 550 to 700 of the donors, high-throughput TCR beta sequencing was used to judge whether each TCR beta V gene segment behaved as functional or pseudogenic. Donor age, sex, ethnicity and CMV serostatus were compiled together with the repertoire data. A later genetic analysis used genome-wide SNP genotypes for about 60% of the roughly 670 donors, treating that subset as a discovery cohort. All discovery cohort repertoires had been generated using a single sequencing platform. Class I and class II HLA loci were covered by the typing at four-digit resolution. The number of donors typed differed by locus, with 629-630 for A, B, C, DRB1 and DQB1, 522 for DQA1, 600 to 610 for DPA1, and around 460 for DPB1. Roughly 5 DR-DQ haplotypes were handled as single units for association and clustering, since linkage in the cohort was strong. Among around 400 genotyped donors of the cohort, an average of roughly 240,000 unique TCR beta nucleotide sequences were sequenced per donor, around a sixth of them non-productive.

The cohort consisted of hundreds of healthy bone marrow donors. All cohort members were sampled while nominally healthy, although unrecorded immune exposures were likely present. The donor was CMV seronegative and was included in the group of around 320 seronegative cohort members. A peripheral blood sample was provided by each donor, and peripheral blood mononuclear cells were used for TCR beta sequencing. The Qiagen DNeasy Blood Extraction Kit was used to extract genomic DNA from the blood cell samples. The paper's findings and limits, for the study overall: Because HLA typing was missing for some donors at each locus, association tests included only the typed subset. According to a later genetic analysis, donors in an Asian-associated ancestry cluster had fewer N-insertions in productive TCRs than the approximately 630-donor mean. Correlated functional status among segregating V segments might reflect linkage disequilibrium, but an unknown experimental factor could not be ruled out. A cluster of highly shared sequence variants was judged likely to be a technical artifact of the sequencing pipeline. V-gene and J-gene trimming of TCR beta chains was associated with a missense DCLRE1C variant in a later genetic analysis, and the association was replicated in an independent cohort. In vitro tests confirmed that a few of the cytomegalovirus-associated TCR beta chains recognize cytomegalovirus antigens. While some public TCRs were present in many individuals, most TCR sequences turned up only very rarely across donors. In a later analysis, HLA-associated TCR beta chains were found to be more clonally expanded and to have lower generation probabilities than equally common non-associated chains. For the cohort, immune exposure information was limited to CMV serostatus. A later analysis reported that several top co-occurrence clusters appeared linked to parvovirus B19, influenza, CMV and Epstein-Barr virus. The authors suggested that the approach could potentially be generalized to other disease states and immunological phenotypes. According to a later analysis, TCR association rates differed among HLA loci, with DRB1 alleles showing the most associated TCRs and HLA-C alleles showing the fewest. In the study, approximately 160 TCR beta chains were listed as associated with cytomegalovirus. In this cohort, only TCR beta chains were sequenced, and detectable features were limited by the absence of alpha or paired-chain data. The classifier was reported to diagnose cytomegalovirus status with high specificity and sensitivity in both the original cohort and the validation cohort. Some IMGT-functional V segments, including TRBV6-2 and TRBV6-3, could not be told apart with the 87-base-pair reads, so those segments were excluded. Roughly 15 rarely observed V segments, including chromosome 9 orphons, were excluded from the earlier analysis of some 590 of the donors because counts were too low. The presence/absence analyses assumed that sequencing depth was roughly uniform across donors, and that assumption may not be true. In an earlier analysis of approximately 590 of the donors, most TCR beta V segments were observed in productive rearrangements about 90% or about 30% of the time, broadly matching IMGT annotations. A further reported finding was that TCR beta sequences accurately predicted the HLA-A and HLA-B alleles for most subjects in the first cohort. A later analysis associated 15,000 or so TCR beta sequences with specific HLA alleles at a false discovery rate of 0.05. When HLA alleles, especially DR and DQ, strongly co-occurred, TCR associations were difficult to assign to individual alleles. Most CMV-associated TCR beta chains appeared to be HLA-restricted in a later analysis, and the HLA associations seemed to be driven largely by CMV exposure.

V is pruned by 6 bases and J by 6 bases, leaving 11 bases of the junction without a gene match. Inclusive of the bounding cysteine and phenylalanine, the CDR3 is 16 residues long. Only CDR3 DNA is held: 48 bases, read in frame from base 1. The germline V gene supplies CDR1 LGHNT and CDR2 FRNRAP. The receptor chain draws on TRBV12-5 and TRBJ2-1, with 10 middle bases fitting TRBD2. The receptor was isolated from a female donor in good health and CMV-seronegative. The sequenced material came from PBMCs. The nucleotides are TGTGCTAGTGGCTTAGCGGGGGGCCTGGGATTCAATGAGCAGTTCTTC. It translates to CASGLAGGLGFNEQFF.